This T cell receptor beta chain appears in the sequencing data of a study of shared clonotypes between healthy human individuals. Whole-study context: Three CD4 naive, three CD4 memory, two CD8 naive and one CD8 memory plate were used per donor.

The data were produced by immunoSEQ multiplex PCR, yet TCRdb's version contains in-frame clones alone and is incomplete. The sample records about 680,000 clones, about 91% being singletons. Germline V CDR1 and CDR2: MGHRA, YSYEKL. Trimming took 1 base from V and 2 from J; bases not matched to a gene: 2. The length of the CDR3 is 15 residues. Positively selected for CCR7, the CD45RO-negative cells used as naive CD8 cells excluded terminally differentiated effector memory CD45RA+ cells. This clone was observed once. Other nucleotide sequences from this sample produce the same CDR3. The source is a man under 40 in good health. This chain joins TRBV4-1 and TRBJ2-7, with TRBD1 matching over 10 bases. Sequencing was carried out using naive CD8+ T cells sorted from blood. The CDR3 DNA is TGCGCCAGCAGCCAAGGACAGGGGGCAACCTACGAGCAGTACTTC. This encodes CASSQGQGATYEQYF.